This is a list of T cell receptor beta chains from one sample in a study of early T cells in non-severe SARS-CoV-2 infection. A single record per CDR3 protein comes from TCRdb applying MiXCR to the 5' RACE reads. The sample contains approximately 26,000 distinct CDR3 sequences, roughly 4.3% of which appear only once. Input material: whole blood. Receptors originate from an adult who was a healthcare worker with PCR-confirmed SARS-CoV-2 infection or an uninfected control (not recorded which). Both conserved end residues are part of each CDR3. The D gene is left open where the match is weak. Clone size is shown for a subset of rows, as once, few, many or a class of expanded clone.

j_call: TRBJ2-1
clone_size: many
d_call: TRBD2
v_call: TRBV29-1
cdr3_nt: TGCAGCGTCCGGGGGGATTTTGAGCAGTTCTTC
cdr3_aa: CSVRGDFEQFF

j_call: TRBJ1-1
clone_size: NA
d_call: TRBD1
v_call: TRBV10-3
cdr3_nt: TGTGCCATCAGTGGAACGACAGGGGCTGAAGCTTTCTTT
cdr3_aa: CAISGTTGAEAFF

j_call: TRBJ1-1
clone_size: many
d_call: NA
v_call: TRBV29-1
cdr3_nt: TGCAGCGTTGGAGGAAAGAGGGCTGGGGAAGCTTTCTTT
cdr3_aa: CSVGGKRAGEAFF

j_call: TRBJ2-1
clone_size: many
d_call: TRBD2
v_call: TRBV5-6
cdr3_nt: TGTGTCAGCAGCCGGAGGGCTAGCGGGAGTCAAGGTGAGCAGTTCTTC
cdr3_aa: CVSSRRASGSQGEQFF

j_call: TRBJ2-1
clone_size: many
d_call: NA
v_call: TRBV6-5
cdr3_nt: TGTGCCAGCAGTGGGAGCAGAGTTAGCTACAATGAGCAGTTCTTC
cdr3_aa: CASSGSRVSYNEQFF

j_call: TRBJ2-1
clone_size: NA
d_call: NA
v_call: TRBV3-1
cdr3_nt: TGTGCCAGCAGCCAAGCGTGGAGCCTGAATGAGCAGTTCTTC
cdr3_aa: CASSQAWSLNEQFF

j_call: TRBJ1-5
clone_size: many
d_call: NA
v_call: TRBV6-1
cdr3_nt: TGTGCCAGCAGTGAATCTTCAGGGCACAATCAGCCCCAGCATTTT
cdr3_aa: CASSESSGHNQPQHF

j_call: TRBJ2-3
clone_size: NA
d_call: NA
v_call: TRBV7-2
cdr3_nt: TGTGCCAGCAGCTATGGCCGGGGGCTGGCAGATACGCAGTATTTT
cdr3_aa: CASSYGRGLADTQYF

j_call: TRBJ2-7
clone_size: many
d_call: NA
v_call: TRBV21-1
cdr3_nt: TGTGCCAGCAGCAAACCACGCCAGACCTACGAGCAGTACTTC
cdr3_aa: CASSKPRQTYEQYF

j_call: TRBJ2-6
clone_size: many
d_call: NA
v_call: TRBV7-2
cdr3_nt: TGTGCCAGCAGCTTAGACGCGCGGGCTGGGGCCAACGTCCTGACTTTC
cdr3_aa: CASSLDARAGANVLTF

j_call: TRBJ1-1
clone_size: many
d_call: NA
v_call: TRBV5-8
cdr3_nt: TGTGCCAGCAGCTTTAGGGGGTCGGCGAACACTGAAGCTTTCTTT
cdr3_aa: CASSFRGSANTEAFF

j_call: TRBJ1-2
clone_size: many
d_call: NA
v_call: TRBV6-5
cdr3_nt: TGTGCCAGCAGTTACTCAGGAAACTATGGCTACACCTTC
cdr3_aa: CASSYSGNYGYTF

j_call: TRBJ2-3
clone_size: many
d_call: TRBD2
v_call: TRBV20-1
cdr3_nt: TGCAGTGCTCGGTCTCTAGCGGGACCGGGAGATACGCAGTATTTT
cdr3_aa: CSARSLAGPGDTQYF

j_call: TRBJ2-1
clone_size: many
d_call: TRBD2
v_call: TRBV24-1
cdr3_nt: TGTGCCACCAGTCTAATAGCGGGGGGATTCGTCGAGCAGTTCTTC
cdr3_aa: CATSLIAGGFVEQFF

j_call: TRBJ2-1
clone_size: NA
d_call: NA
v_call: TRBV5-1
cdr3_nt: TGCGCCAGCAGCTTGGAGGGGGTTGGGAATGAGCAGTTCTTC
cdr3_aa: CASSLEGVGNEQFF

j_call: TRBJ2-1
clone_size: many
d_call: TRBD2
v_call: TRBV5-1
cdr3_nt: TGCGCCAGCAGCTTTAGCGGGACGCATTACAATGAGCAGTTCTTC
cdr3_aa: CASSFSGTHYNEQFF

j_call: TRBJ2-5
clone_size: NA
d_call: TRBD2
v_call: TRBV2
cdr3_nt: TGTGCCAGCAGTGAGACTAGCGGGAGGTCGCTGAGAGAGACCCAGTACTTC
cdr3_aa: CASSETSGRSLRETQYF

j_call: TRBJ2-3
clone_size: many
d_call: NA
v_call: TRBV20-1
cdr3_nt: TGCAGTGCTATGTATTTCGGGAGAGGAGCAGATACGCAGTATTTT
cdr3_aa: CSAMYFGRGADTQYF

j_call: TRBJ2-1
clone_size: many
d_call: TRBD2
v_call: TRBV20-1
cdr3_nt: TGCAGTGCTCATCACGGACTAGCGGGAGAATCCTACAATGAGCAGTTCTTC
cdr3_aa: CSAHHGLAGESYNEQFF

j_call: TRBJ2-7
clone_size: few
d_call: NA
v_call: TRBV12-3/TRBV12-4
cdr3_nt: TGTGCCAGCAGTCTGCAGCAGGTTAGCGAGCAGTACTTC
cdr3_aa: CASSLQQVSEQYF

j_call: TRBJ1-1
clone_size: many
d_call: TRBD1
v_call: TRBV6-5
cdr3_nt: TGTGCCAGCAGTCGGACAGGGGGGGGATCGAACACTGAAGCTTTCTTT
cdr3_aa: CASSRTGGGSNTEAFF

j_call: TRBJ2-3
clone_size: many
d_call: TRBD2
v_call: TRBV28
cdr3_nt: TGTGCCAGCAGTCTAACGGGACTAGGGAGCACAGATACGCAGTATTTT
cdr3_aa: CASSLTGLGSTDTQYF

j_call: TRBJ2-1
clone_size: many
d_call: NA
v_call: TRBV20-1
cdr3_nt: TGCAGTGCTAGCAGAGAGAGGAGCTCCGGTGAGCAGTTCTTC
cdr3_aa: CSASRERSSGEQFF

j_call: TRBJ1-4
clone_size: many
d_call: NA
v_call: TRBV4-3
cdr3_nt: TGCGCCAGCAGCCAAATAGGTCCTAACGAAAAACTGTTTTTT
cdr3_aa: CASSQIGPNEKLFF

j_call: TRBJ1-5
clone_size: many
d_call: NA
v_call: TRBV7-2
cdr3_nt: TGTGCCAGCAGCTTAGACCAGGGAAGGGGCAATCAGCCCCAGCATTTT
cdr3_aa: CASSLDQGRGNQPQHF

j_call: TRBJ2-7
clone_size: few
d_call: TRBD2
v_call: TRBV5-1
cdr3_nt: TGCGCCAGCAGCTTGAGTGGCGGGAGTCGGGACGAGCAGTACTTC
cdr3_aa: CASSLSGGSRDEQYF

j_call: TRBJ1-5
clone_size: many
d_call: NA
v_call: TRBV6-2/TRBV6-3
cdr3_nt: TGTGCCAGCAGTTACTTAGCCGGGTTCATCAATCAGCCCCAGCATTTT
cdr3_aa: CASSYLAGFINQPQHF

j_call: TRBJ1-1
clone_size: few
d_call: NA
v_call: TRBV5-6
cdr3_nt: TGTGCCAGCAGCTTACTTAGTTCGACTGAAGCTTTCTTT
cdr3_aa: CASSLLSSTEAFF

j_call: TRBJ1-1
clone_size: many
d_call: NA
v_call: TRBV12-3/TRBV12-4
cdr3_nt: TGTGCCAGCAGCTTGAATCAGGTTGAAGCTTTCTTT
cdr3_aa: CASSLNQVEAFF

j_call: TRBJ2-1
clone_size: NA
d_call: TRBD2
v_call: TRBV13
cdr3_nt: TGTGCCAGCAGCTCCCTAGCGGGAGAGTCAGGGTCCTACAATGAGCAGTTCTTC
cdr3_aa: CASSSLAGESGSYNEQFF

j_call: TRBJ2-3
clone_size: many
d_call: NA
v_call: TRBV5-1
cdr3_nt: TGCGCCAGCAGCTTGGGGCACACAGATACGCAGTATTTT
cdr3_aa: CASSLGHTDTQYF

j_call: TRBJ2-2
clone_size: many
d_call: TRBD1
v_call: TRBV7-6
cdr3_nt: TGTGCCAGCAGTAAAACCTCCGGGACAGGGGTCACCGGGGAGCTGTTTTTT
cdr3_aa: CASSKTSGTGVTGELFF

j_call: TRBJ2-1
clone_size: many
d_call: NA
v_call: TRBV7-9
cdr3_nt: TGTGCCAGCAGGCCCCTCGGCGGGCTTAACAATGAGCAGTTCTTC
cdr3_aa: CASRPLGGLNNEQFF

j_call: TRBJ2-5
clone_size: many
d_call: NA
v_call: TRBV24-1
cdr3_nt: TGTGCCACCAGTGATTCAGGGGTAATGACCCAGTACTTC
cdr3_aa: CATSDSGVMTQYF

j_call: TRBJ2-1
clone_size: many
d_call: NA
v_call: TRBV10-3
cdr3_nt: TGTGCCATGGGTCAACTACGGAATGAGCAGTTCTTC
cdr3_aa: CAMGQLRNEQFF

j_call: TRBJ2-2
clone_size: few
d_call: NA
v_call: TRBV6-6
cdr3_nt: TGTGCCAGCAGTTACGGGCGACTAACGAACACCGGGGAGCTGTTTTTT
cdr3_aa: CASSYGRLTNTGELFF

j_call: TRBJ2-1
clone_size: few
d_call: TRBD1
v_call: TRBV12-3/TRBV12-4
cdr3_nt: TGTGCCAGCAGAGACGGACAGGGCCCCTATGAGCAGTTCTTC
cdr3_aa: CASRDGQGPYEQFF

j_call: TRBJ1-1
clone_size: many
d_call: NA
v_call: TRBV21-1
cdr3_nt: TGTGCCAGCAACGACCCCTCGGGAACACCGTGGAATATGAACACTGAAGCTTTCTTT
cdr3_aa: CASNDPSGTPWNMNTEAFF

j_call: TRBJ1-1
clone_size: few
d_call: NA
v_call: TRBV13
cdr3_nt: TGTGCCAGCAGCTTAGGGGGCGGACCGGGAACTGAAGCTTTCTTT
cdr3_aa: CASSLGGGPGTEAFF

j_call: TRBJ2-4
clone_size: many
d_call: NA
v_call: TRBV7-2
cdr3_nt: TGTGCCAGCAGCTTAGCGGGAGCCATCAAAAACATTCAGTACTTC
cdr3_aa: CASSLAGAIKNIQYF

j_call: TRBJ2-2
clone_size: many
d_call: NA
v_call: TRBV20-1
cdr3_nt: TGCAGTGCCGAGTTCGCGAACACCGGGGAGCTGTTTTTT
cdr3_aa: CSAEFANTGELFF

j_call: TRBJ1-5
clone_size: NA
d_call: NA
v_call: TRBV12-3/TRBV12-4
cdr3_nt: TGTGCCAGCAGTTTACTTGGACAGAACAATCAGCCCCAGCATTTT
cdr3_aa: CASSLLGQNNQPQHF

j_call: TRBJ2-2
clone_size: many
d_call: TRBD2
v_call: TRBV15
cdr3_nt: TGTGCCACCAGCAGAGAATTAGCGGGAATCGGCACCGGGGAGCTGTTTTTT
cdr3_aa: CATSRELAGIGTGELFF

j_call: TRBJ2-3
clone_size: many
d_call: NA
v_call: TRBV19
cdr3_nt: TGTGCCAGTAGCTTCGTGTTTGGCACAGATACGCAGTATTTT
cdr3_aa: CASSFVFGTDTQYF

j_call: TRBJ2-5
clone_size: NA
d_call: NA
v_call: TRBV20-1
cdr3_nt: TGCAGTGCTAGAGATAGCGAGGGGGACCTCCGAGAGACCCAGTACTTC
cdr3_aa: CSARDSEGDLRETQYF

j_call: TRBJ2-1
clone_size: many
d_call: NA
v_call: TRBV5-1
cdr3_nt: TGCGCCAGCAGCCAACAATGGGCATACGAGCAGTTCTTC
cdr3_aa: CASSQQWAYEQFF

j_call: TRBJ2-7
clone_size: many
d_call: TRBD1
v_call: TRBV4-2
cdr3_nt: TGTGCCAGCAGCCAAGAACAGGGGGGTTTAGGCGAGCAGTACTTC
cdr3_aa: CASSQEQGGLGEQYF

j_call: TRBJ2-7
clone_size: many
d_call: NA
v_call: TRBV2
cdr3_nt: TGTGCCAGCAGTGAGGGACCAGCGGACGAGCAGTACTTC
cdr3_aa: CASSEGPADEQYF

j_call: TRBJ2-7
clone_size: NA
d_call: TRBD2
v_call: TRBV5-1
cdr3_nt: TGCGCCAGCAGCTTGACCCCTCAGCGGGAGCAGCCCTACGAGCAGTACTTC
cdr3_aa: CASSLTPQREQPYEQYF

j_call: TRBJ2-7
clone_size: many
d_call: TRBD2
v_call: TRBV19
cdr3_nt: TGTGCCAGTGGGACTAGCGGGACTTCCTACGAGCAGTACTTC
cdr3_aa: CASGTSGTSYEQYF